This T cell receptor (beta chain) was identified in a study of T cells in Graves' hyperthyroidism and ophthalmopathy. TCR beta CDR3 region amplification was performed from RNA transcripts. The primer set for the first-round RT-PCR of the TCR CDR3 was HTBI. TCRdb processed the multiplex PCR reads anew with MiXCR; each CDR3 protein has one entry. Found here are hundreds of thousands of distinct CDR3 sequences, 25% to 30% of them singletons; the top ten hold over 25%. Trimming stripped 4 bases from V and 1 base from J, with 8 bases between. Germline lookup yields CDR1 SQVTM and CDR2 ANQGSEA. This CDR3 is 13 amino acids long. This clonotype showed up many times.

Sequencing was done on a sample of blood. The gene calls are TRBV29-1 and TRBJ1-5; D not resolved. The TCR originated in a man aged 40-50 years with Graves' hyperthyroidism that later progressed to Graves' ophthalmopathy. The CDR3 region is CSVGSGSNQPQHF. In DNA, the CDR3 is TGCAGCGTTGGTTCCGGAAGCAATCAGCCCCAGCATTTT.